A few counts support the clone carrying this TCR beta chain. This entry is derived from a study of T-cell reconstitution after alpha-beta-depleted transplantation in children. Unique molecular identifiers were used in preparing the TCRbeta library. TCRdb reprocessed the PCR reads with MiXCR, giving one entry per CDR3 protein. The sample consists of some 600,000 distinct CDR3 sequences, approximately 16% of them appearing once. Germline V gene sequence: CDR1 LGHNA, CDR2 YNFKEQ. The V segment lost 4 bases and the J segment 0 bases; nucleotides outside the gene matches: 5. The CDR3 totals 16 residues. The TCR comes from a human donor who donated a stem cell graft to a child with acute myeloid leukemia. The sequencing here drew on PBMCs from the stem cell graft donor, taken from the stem cell graft. V gene TRBV4-2 combines with J gene TRBJ2-1; TRBD1 aligns across 8 bases. CDR3 coding DNA: TGTGCCAGCAGCCGATCCGGGACAGGCTCCTACAATGAGCAGTTCTTC. This codes for CASSRSGTGSYNEQFF.